The 3 T cell receptor beta chains given below trace back to one sample, sequenced in a study of T cells in localized non-small cell lung cancer. Clones were read by immunoSEQ multiplex PCR, and TCRdb kept only the in-frame ones, dropping some. This sample carries 30,000 to 35,000 clones, roughly 90% of them seen once, and the ten largest clones take around 2.1%. The sequencing used peripheral blood, collected before any cancer treatment. The receptors come from a female donor over 55 with stage I lung adenocarcinoma.

The gene calls are TRBV4-1 and TRBJ1-2; tentatively, D is TRBD1 (5 bases). V was trimmed by 1 base and J by 6 bases, leaving 12 bases between them. CDR3 length equals 14 residues. The germline V gene encodes CDR1 MGHRA and CDR2 YSYEKL. DNA of the CDR3: TGCGCCAGCAGCCAAGTGCAGGGCCGAAATGGCTACACCTTC. Translation gives CASSQVQGRNGYTF.

V is TRBV6-5 and J is TRBJ2-1, with 8 bases identical to TRBD2. Looked up from germline, CDR1 is MNHEY and CDR2 is SVGAGI. CDR3 length: 15 residues. Trimming took 2 bases from V and 7 from J; bases not matched to a gene: 7. The CDR3 region has the DNA TGTGCCAGCAGTTACGACTTGGGACTAGGAAATGAGCAGTTCTTC. Protein: CASSYDLGLGNEQFF.

The V call is TRBV9, the J call TRBJ2-1, with TRBD2 as a possible D gene (5 bases). Deletions cut 2 bases from V and 9 bases from J, with 15 bases between. The germline gives CDR1 SGDLS, CDR2 YYNGEE. CDR3 length: 14 amino acids. CDR3 coding DNA: TGTGCCAGCAGCGTTGAAATTCCACTAGGTGAGCAGTTCTTC. Its translation: CASSVEIPLGEQFF. Drawing the rest from reference TRBV9 and TRBJ2-1, the complete variable domain is DSGVTQTPKHLITATGQRVTLRCSPRSGDLSVYWYQQSLDQGLQFLIQYYNGEERAKGNILERFSAQQFPDLHSELNLSSLELGDSALYFCASSVEIPLGEQFFGPGTRLTVL.